The following is a T cell receptor beta chain sequence with its context. The target antigen is unknown. Some clones are missing from TCRdb's copy, which holds only in-frame ones; the method was immunoSEQ multiplex PCR. The sample includes 90,000 to 95,000 clones, under 95% of them seen just once. This sample is drawn from a study of graft-versus-host responses after intestinal transplantation. CDR3 length: 15 amino acids. Trimming took off 3 bases at V and 11 bases at J, with 17 bases between the two ends. Germline V CDR1 and CDR2: MGHRA, YSYEKL. The TCR comes from a human donor who received an intestinal transplant. The sequences come from unstimulated CD8+ T cells sorted from spleen or lymph node cells, collected before intestinal transplant. V gene TRBV4-1 combines with J gene TRBJ1-6; the D is unclear. For the CDR3, the DNA is TGCGCCAGCAGCCAGCACAATGGGAGGGATCCACCCCTCCACTTT. This translates into CASSQHNGRDPPLHF.